This T cell receptor beta chain was retrieved from a study of blood T cell repertoires in COVID-19. Per germline, CDR1 MNHEY and CDR2 SVGAGI. V lost 3 bases, J lost 3 bases, and 5 bases stayed unmatched. The length of the CDR3 is 14 residues. Enrollees, about 18 to 89 years old, lived in some 24 US areas. In assigning cohorts, the study relied on participant-reported clinical history. In Cohort 3, a recovered donor had either two negative PCRs, clearance, or symptom resolution. TCRdb's copy holds only in-frame clones and misses some; the assay was immunoSEQ multiplex PCR. The sample has 300,000 to 350,000 clones; roughly 90% are singletons.

Sequences were obtained from PBMCs or T cells enriched from blood (not recorded which). The chain uses TRBV6-5 and TRBJ2-7; the match to TRBD1 covers 7 bases. The clonotype comes from a woman younger than 45 who had recovered from COVID-19. The CDR3 sequence is CASSYLRTGYEQYF. The CDR3 DNA follows: TGTGCCAGCAGTTATCTCCGGACAGGCTACGAGCAGTACTTC.